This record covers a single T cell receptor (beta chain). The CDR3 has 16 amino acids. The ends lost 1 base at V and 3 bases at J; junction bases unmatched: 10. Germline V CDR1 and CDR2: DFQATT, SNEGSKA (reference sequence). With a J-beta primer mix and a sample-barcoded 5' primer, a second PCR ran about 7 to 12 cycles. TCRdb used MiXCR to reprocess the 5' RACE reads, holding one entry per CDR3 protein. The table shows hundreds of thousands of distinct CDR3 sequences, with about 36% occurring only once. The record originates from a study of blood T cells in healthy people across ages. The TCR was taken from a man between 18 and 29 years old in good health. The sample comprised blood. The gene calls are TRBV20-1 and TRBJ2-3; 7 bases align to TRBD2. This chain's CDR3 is CSARVASGEWTDTQYF. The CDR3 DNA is TGCAGTGCTAGAGTCGCCAGCGGGGAGTGGACAGATACGCAGTATTTT.